The 26 T cell receptor beta chains listed next were all sequenced from one sample in a study of blood T cell repertoires in COVID-19. TCRdb's table, derived via immunoSEQ multiplex PCR, lists solely in-frame clones and lacks some. The sample holds some 120,000 clones; approximately 90% are singletons and the top ten take about 1.5%. What was sequenced was peripheral blood. The receptors were sampled from a human donor in a cohort sampled during active COVID-19.

As concerns this clone: The germline gene is not matched at one end of the junction; a read error may be the cause. The rearrangement uses TRBV18 and TRBJ2-7; 8 positions agree with TRBD2. This CDR3 has 15 amino acids. Germline V lookup: CDR1 KGHSH, CDR2 LQKENI. In DNA form, the CDR3 reads TGTGCCAGCGCACCGGGGGCGGGGGGCTCCTACGAGCAGTACTTC. Its translation is CASAPGAGGSYEQYF. The full variable domain, its missing parts supplied by reference TRBV18 and TRBJ2-7, is NAGVMQNPRHLVRRRGQEARLRCSPMKGHSHVYWYRQLPEEGLKFMVYLQKENIIDESGMPKERFSAEFPKEGPSILRIQQVVRGDSAAYFCASAPGAGGSYEQYFGPGTRLTVT.

The chain links TRBV4-1 to TRBJ1-2; D ambiguous. In germline, CDR1 is MGHRA, CDR2 YSYEKL. This CDR3 spans 12 amino acids. V lost 1 base and J lost 5, with 5 bases in between. The DNA for the CDR3 is TGCGCCAGCAGCCAAGGTCCGTATGGCTACACCTTC. This codes for CASSQGPYGYTF.

The chain has TRBV10-3 and TRBJ2-7, with 9 bases that match TRBD1. After removal of 6 bases from V and 4 bases from J, the junction contained 7 bases not matched to a gene. The CDR3 has 14 residues. Germline V gives CDR1 ENHRY, CDR2 SYGVKD. The CDR3, as DNA: TGTGCCATCAGCTCGGGACAGGGTGGGTACGAGCAGTACTTC. Amino acid sequence: CAISSGQGGYEQYF.

The chain is built from TRBV29-1 and TRBJ2-7, with 12 bases fitting TRBD2. Per the germline V gene, CDR1 is SQVTM and CDR2 is ANQGSEA. CDR3 length equals 13 residues. The J segment lost 2 bases and the V segment lost 4 bases, leaving 0 bases of the junction unmatched. The CDR3: CSVGTSGAYEQYF. The CDR3 DNA follows: TGCAGCGTTGGGACTAGCGGGGCCTACGAGCAGTACTTC.

The chain uses TRBV10-2 and TRBJ2-3; the D is unclear. Germline-derived CDR1 and CDR2 are WSHSY and SAAADI. This CDR3 region has 14 residues. The V gene lost 4 bases and the J gene lost 1 base, with 9 bases spanning the gap. The DNA of the CDR3 is TGCGCCAGCAGTGGAGCTAGACGCACAGATACGCAGTATTTT. This sequence encodes CASSGARRTDTQYF.

Details on this clone: This specimen includes other DNA sequences encoding the same CDR3. This chain connects TRBV27 to TRBJ2-7; D is ambiguous. V was shortened by 1 base and J by 0 bases, with 10 bases between the two germline ends. The CDR3 length is 15 residues. Germline V gene data show CDR1 as MNHEY and CDR2 as SMNVEV (reference sequence). In nucleotides, the CDR3 is TGTGCCAGCAGTTTATTCGGTGGTCCCTCCTACGAGCAGTACTTC. Protein product: CASSLFGGPSYEQYF.

The J gene is TRBJ2-3, the V gene TRBV5-4, with 8 bases aligning to TRBD2. J was trimmed by 4 bases and V by 4 bases; bases with no gene match: 8. There are 15 residues in the CDR3. Germline V gene data show CDR1 as SGHNT and CDR2 as YYREEE (reference sequence). DNA of the CDR3: TGTGCCAGCAGCCCGACTAGCGCACGTTCAGATACGCAGTATTTT. Its protein is CASSPTSARSDTQYF.

Here the CDR3 reads CASRSQGTQPQHF. In DNA form, the CDR3 reads TGTGCCAGCAGGAGCCAGGGAACTCAGCCCCAGCATTTT. The chain carries TRBV2 and TRBJ1-5; a possible D gene is TRBD1 (5 bases). The CDR3 covers 13 residues. V was pared by 6 bases and J by 6 bases, with 12 bases between. Looked up from germline, CDR1 is SNHLY and CDR2 is FYNNEI. The full variable domain, completed using reference TRBV2 and TRBJ1-5, is EPEVTQTPSHQVTQMGQEVILRCVPISNHLYFYWYRQILGQKVEFLVSFYNNEISEKSEIFDDQFSVERPDGSNFTLKIRSTKLEDSAMYFCASRSQGTQPQHFGDGTRLSIL.

The chain joins TRBV6-6 to TRBJ1-5; tentatively, D is TRBD1 (6 bases). This CDR3 has 16 amino acids. Per germline, CDR1 MNHNY and CDR2 SVGAGI (reference sequence). The V end was cut by 2 bases, the J end by 7 bases, with 18 bases between. The DNA of the CDR3 is TGTGCCAGCAGTTACCTTTCGAGGGGGTGGGACCAGCCCCAGCATTTT. Amino acid sequence: CASSYLSRGWDQPQHF.

This clone showed up just once. The rearrangement links TRBV6-6 to TRBJ2-5; the D gene is possibly TRBD2 (6 bases). From germline, CDR1 is MNHNY and CDR2 SVGAGI (reference sequence). The CDR3 length is 13 residues. V was clipped by 5 bases and J by 1 base, with 8 bases between them. CDR3 residues: CASSTSPQETQYF. Written as DNA, the CDR3 is TGTGCCAGCAGTACTAGCCCCCAAGAGACCCAGTACTTC.

The gene calls are TRBV24-1 and TRBJ2-3; 10 bases agree with TRBD2. Trimming cost V 5 bases and J 2 bases; bases outside gene matches: 3. Germline assignment: CDR1 KGHDR and CDR2 SFDVKD. CDR3 size: 15 residues. This CDR3 reads CATSAAGGPTDTQYF. CDR3 nucleotide sequence: TGTGCCACCAGTGCAGCGGGGGGGCCCACAGATACGCAGTATTTT.

The rearrangement joins TRBV6-2 or TRBV6-3 to TRBJ2-3; D perhaps matches TRBD2 (5 bases). Trimming stripped 1 base from V and 3 bases from J, with 20 bases between. The CDR3 is made up of 18 amino acids. Per germline, CDR1 MNHEY and CDR2 SVGEGT. The CDR3 DNA follows: TGTGCCAGCAGTTACTTCGGCATATCGGGGAGTGGAACAGATACGCAGTATTTT. This gives the protein CASSYFGISGSGTDTQYF.

The chain joins TRBV7-9 to TRBJ2-1, with TRBD2 identical over 9 bases. The V gene's germline CDR1 is SEHNR and CDR2 FQNEAQ (reference sequence). V shed 2 bases, J shed 8 bases, and the junction held 7 bases outside the gene matches. This CDR3 has 15 amino acids. As DNA, the CDR3 is TGTGCCAGCAGCTTACCCATTAGCGGGAGCCATGAGCAGTTCTTC. Encoded protein: CASSLPISGSHEQFF.

This chain joins TRBV5-4 and TRBJ2-3, with TRBD2 identical over 9 bases. Looked up from germline, CDR1 is SGHNT and CDR2 is YYREEE (reference sequence). The CDR3 consists of 17 residues. Germline trimming cut 1 base from V and 3 bases from J; bases unmatched to any gene: 9. In nucleotides, the CDR3 is TGTGCCAGCAGCTTGATTGCGGGAGGGCCGGCTACAGATACGCAGTATTTT. It yields the protein CASSLIAGGPATDTQYF.

The chain has TRBV14 and TRBJ2-5; a possible D gene is TRBD1 (6 bases). V lost 1 base, J lost 6 bases, and 18 bases lay in between. CDR3 length equals 16 residues. Germline V gives CDR1 SGHDN, CDR2 FVKESK. The DNA of the CDR3 is TGTGCCAGCAGCCAAGGCCAGACAGGTCTGTTGAAGACCCAGTACTTC. It codes for CASSQGQTGLLKTQYF.

V usage is TRBV28 and J usage is TRBJ1-2; perhaps TRBD1 as D (5 bases). This CDR3 has 12 amino acids. V was cut by 3 bases and J by 6 bases, with 8 bases left in between. Germline CDR1 reads MDHEN; CDR2 reads SYDVKM. DNA of the CDR3: TGTGCCAGCAGTTTCGGAGGGGATGGCTACACCTTC. This encodes CASSFGGDGYTF.

The chain combines TRBV12-5 with TRBJ2-1; TRBD2 agrees at 11 bases. The CDR3 sequence is 15 residues long. Per germline, CDR1 LGHNT and CDR2 FRNRAP. The ends lost 6 bases at V and 5 bases at J; junction bases unmatched: 6. This CDR3 reads CASGHSGGGNNEQFF. CDR3 in DNA: TGTGCTAGTGGACATAGCGGGGGGGGCAACAATGAGCAGTTCTTC. Variable domain in full (rest from reference TRBV12-5 and TRBJ2-1): DARVTQTPRHKVTEMGQEVTMRCQPILGHNTVFWYRQTMMQGLELLAYFRNRAPLDDSGMPKDRFSAEMPDATLATLKIQPSEPRDSAVYFCASGHSGGGNNEQFFGPGTRLTVL.

The chain recombines TRBV10-2 with TRBJ2-7; 7 bases fit TRBD1. V was clipped by 2 bases and J by 7 bases; unmatched bases: 8. Germline CDR1 reads WSHSY; CDR2 reads SAAADI. The CDR3 is 14 amino acids. The CDR3 region has the DNA TGCGCCAGCAGTGAGACAGGGGCCCATTCGGAGCAGTACTTC. It encodes CASSETGAHSEQYF.

The chain has TRBV14 and TRBJ1-2; D is undetermined. CDR3 length: 17 residues. Germline V gene sequence: CDR1 SGHDN, CDR2 FVKESK. V lost 2 bases, J lost 6 bases, and 22 bases lay in between. Written as DNA, the CDR3 is TGTGCCAGCAGCCAACTATTCAAACCGGGATCTAGTCATGGCTACACCTTC. This gives the protein CASSQLFKPGSSHGYTF.

This sequence joins TRBV6-5 and TRBJ1-2, with TRBD1 identical over 7 bases. J was trimmed by 3 bases and V by 5 bases; bases with no gene match: 3. The CDR3 runs to 13 residues. Germline CDR1 MNHEY, CDR2 SVGAGI. The CDR3 DNA reads TGTGCCAGCAGTCAAACAGGGGACTATGGCTACACCTTC. Its protein is CASSQTGDYGYTF.

The rearrangement uses TRBV9 and TRBJ1-3, with TRBD1 as a possible D gene (6 bases). The CDR3 loop spans 15 amino acids. V was pared by 4 bases and J by 2 bases, with 13 bases between. Germline CDR1 and CDR2: SGDLS and YYNGEE. CDR3 DNA sequence: TGTGCCAGCAGCCCGAGGGGGACACCTGGAAACACCATATATTTT. This gives the protein CASSPRGTPGNTIYF.

The V call is TRBV6-5, the J call TRBJ2-1, with D maybe TRBD2 (6 bases). Germline V gene data show CDR1 as MNHEY and CDR2 as SVGAGI. Trimming stripped 6 bases from V and 0 bases from J, with 12 bases between. The CDR3 runs 15 residues. CDR3 sequence reads: CASSLSGTSYNEQFF. CDR3 coding DNA: TGTGCCAGCAGCCTTAGCGGAACCTCCTACAATGAGCAGTTCTTC.

This sequence joins TRBV3-1 (or the pseudogene TRBV3-2) and TRBJ2-5; 8 nucleotides match TRBD2. The V gene end was trimmed by 4 bases and the J gene end by 5 bases; junction bases not matched to a gene: 9. Germline-derived CDR1 and CDR2 are LGHDT and YNNKEL (reference sequence). This CDR3 comprises 15 residues. Written as DNA, the CDR3 is TGTGCCAGCAGCCTCCTGGGAGCGGGAGTGGAGACCCAGTACTTC. This codes for CASSLLGAGVETQYF.

The chain carries TRBV2 and TRBJ2-4; D is unclear. The V gene lost 7 bases and the J gene lost 0 bases, with 7 bases spanning the gap. Per the germline V gene, CDR1 is SNHLY and CDR2 is FYNNEI. This CDR3 region has 13 residues. The DNA of the CDR3 is TGTGCCAGCAACGACTTAGCCAAAAACATTCAGTACTTC. Translation gives CASNDLAKNIQYF. Filled out from reference TRBV2 and TRBJ2-4, the complete variable domain reads EPEVTQTPSHQVTQMGQEVILRCVPISNHLYFYWYRQILGQKVEFLVSFYNNEISEKSEIFDDQFSVERPDGSNFTLKIRSTKLEDSAMYFCASNDLAKNIQYFGAGTRLSVL.

This chain links TRBV11-2 with TRBJ2-7; 10 bases are shared with TRBD1. The V gene's germline CDR1 is SGHAT and CDR2 FQNNGV. The ends lost 0 bases at V and 3 bases at J; junction bases unmatched: 11. The CDR3 runs 18 residues. DNA for the CDR3: TGTGCCAGCAGCTTAGACTTACAAAGCCGGACAGGGGGCTACGAGCAGTACTTC. Translated: CASSLDLQSRTGGYEQYF.

The J gene is TRBJ1-1, the V gene TRBV7-2, with 7 bases aligning to TRBD1. The V segment lost 2 bases and the J segment 10 bases; nucleotides outside the gene matches: 10. This CDR3 comprises 14 residues. Germline loops: CDR1 SGHTA, CDR2 FQGNSA. The CDR3 region has the DNA TGTGCCAGCAGCTTATATCAAACAGGGGAGCGAGCTTTCTTT. Amino acid sequence: CASSLYQTGERAFF.